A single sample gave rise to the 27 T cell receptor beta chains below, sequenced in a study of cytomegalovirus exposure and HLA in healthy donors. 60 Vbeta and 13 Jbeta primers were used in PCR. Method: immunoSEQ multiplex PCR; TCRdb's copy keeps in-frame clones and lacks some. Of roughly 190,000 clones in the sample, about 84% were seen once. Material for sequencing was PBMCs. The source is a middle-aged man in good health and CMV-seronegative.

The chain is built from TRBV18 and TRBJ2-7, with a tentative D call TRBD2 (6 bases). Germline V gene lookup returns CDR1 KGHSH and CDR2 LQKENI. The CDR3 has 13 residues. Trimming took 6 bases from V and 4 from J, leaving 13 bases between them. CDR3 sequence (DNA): TGTGCCAGCTCCCGGGACTCGGAATACGAGCAGTACTTC. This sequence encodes CASSRDSEYEQYF. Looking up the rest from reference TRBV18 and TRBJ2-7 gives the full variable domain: NAGVMQNPRHLVRRRGQEARLRCSPMKGHSHVYWYRQLPEEGLKFMVYLQKENIIDESGMPKERFSAEFPKEGPSILRIQQVVRGDSAAYFCASSRDSEYEQYFGPGTRLTVT.

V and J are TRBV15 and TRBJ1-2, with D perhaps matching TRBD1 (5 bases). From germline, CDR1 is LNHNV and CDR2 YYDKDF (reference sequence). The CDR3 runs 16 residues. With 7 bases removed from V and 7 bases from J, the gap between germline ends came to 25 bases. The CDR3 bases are TGTGCCACCACCCAAAGCGGGGCCCCCCTGGGAGGTGGCTACACCTTC. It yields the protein CATTQSGAPLGGGYTF.

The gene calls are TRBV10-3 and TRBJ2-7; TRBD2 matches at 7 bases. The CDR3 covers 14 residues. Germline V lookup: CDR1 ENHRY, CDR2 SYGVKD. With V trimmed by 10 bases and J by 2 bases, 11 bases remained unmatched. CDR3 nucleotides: TGTGCCACCCGAGGGGAGGGGCCCGCCTACGAGCAGTACTTC. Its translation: CATRGEGPAYEQYF.

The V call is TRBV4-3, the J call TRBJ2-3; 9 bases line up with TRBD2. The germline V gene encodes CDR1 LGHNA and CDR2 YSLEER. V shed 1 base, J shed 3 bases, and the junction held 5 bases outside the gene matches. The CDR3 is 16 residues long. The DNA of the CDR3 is TGCGCCAGCAGCCAAGTGAGCGGGGGGCGGACAGATACGCAGTATTTT. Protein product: CASSQVSGGRTDTQYF.

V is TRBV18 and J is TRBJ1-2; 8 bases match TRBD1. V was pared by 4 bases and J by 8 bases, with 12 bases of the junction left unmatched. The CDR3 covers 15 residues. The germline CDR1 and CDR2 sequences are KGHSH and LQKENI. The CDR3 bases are TGTGCCAGCTCACAAGAAGGACAGGGCGGAGGAGGCTACACCTTC. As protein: CASSQEGQGGGGYTF.

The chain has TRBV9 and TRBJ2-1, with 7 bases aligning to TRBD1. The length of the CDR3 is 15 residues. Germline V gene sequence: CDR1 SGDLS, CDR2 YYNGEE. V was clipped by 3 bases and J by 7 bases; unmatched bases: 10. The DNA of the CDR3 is TGTGCCAGCAGCGACTCCGGGACAGCTACAAATGAGCAGTTCTTC. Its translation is CASSDSGTATNEQFF.

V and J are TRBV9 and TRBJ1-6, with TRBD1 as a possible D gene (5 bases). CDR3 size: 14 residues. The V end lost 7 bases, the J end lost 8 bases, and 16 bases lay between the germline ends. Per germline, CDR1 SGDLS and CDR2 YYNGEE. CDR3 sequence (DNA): TGTGCCAGCGCCTATGGGGCAGAGTATTCACCCCTCCACTTT. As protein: CASAYGAEYSPLHF. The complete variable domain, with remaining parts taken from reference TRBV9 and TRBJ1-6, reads DSGVTQTPKHLITATGQRVTLRCSPRSGDLSVYWYQQSLDQGLQFLIQYYNGEERAKGNILERFSAQQFPDLHSELNLSSLELGDSALYFCASAYGAEYSPLHFGNGTRLTVT.

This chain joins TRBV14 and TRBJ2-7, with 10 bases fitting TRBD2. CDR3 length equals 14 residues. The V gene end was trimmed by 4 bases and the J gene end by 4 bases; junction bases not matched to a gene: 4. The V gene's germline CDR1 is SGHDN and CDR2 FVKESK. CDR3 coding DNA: TGTGCCAGCAGCCTGGATAGCGGGGGGTACGAGCAGTACTTC. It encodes CASSLDSGGYEQYF.

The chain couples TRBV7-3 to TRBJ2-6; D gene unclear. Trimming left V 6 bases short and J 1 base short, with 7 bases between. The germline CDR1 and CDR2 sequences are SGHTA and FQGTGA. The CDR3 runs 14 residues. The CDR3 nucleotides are TGTGCCAGCAGTCCTAAATCTGGGGCCAACGTCCTGACTTTC. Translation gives CASSPKSGANVLTF.

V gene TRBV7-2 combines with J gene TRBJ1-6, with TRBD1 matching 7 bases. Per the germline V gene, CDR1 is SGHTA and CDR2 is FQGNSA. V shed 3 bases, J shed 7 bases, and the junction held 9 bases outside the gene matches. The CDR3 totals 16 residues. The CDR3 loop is CASSFLGQASNSPLHF. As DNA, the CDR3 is TGTGCCAGCAGCTTTCTTGGACAGGCGAGCAATTCACCCCTCCACTTT.

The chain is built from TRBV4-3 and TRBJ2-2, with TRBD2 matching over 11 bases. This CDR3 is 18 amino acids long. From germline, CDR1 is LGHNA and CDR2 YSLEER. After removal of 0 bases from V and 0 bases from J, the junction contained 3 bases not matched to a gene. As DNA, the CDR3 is TGCGCCAGCAGCCAAGATTCTAGCGGGGGGCCGAACACCGGGGAGCTGTTTTTT. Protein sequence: CASSQDSSGGPNTGELFF.

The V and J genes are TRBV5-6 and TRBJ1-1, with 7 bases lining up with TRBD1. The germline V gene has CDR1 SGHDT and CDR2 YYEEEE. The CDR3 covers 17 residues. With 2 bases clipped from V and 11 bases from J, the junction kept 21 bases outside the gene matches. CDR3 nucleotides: TGTGCCAGCAGCTTCGGAGACTCGACAGGACTATTCAGGGGGGCTTTCTTT. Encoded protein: CASSFGDSTGLFRGAFF.

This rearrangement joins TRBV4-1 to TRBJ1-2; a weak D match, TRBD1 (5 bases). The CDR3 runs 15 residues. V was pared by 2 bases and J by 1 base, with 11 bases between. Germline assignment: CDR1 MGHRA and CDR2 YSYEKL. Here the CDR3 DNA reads TGCGCCAGCAGCCAACAGGGTTTCGTTAACTATGGCTACACCTTC. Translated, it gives CASSQQGFVNYGYTF.

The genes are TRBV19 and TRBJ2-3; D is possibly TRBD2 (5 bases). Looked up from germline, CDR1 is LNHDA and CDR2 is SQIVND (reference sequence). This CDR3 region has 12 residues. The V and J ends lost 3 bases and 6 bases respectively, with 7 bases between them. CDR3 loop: CASSMVADTQYF. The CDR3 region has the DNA TGTGCCAGTAGTATGGTAGCGGATACGCAGTATTTT.

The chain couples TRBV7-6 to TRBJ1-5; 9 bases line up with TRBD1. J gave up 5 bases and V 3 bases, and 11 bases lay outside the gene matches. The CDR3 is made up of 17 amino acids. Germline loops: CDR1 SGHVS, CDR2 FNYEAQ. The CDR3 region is CASSLGLGQGDDQPQHF. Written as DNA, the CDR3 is TGTGCCAGCAGCTTGGGGTTGGGACAGGGAGACGATCAGCCCCAGCATTTT.

CDR3 loop: CASSLDYSGGGETQYF. In DNA, the CDR3 is TGTGCCAGCAGCTTGGACTATTCGGGGGGTGGGGAGACCCAGTACTTC. The V gene is TRBV5-6, the J gene TRBJ2-5; TRBD2 matches at 7 bases. After removal of 0 bases from V and 5 bases from J, the junction contained 10 bases not matched to a gene. The V gene's germline CDR1 is SGHDT and CDR2 YYEEEE. The CDR3 contains 16 residues. Full variable domain (rest looked up from reference TRBV5-6 and TRBJ2-5): DAGVTQSPTHLIKTRGQQVTLRCSPKSGHDTVSWYQQALGQGPQFIFQYYEEEERQRGNFPDRFSGHQFPNYSSELNVNALLLGDSALYLCASSLDYSGGGETQYFGPGTRLLVL.

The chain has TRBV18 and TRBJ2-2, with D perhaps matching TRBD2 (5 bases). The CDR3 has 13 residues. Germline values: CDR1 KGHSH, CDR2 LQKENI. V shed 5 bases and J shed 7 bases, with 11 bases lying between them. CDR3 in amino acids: CASSTPADGELFF. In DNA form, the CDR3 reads TGTGCCAGCTCAACCCCAGCGGACGGGGAGCTGTTTTTT.

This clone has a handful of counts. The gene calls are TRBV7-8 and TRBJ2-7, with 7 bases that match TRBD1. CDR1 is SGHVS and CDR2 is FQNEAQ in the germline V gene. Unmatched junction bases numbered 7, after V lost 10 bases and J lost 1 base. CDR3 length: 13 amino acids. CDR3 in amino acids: CATSGTESYEQYF. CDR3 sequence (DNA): TGTGCCACCTCCGGGACAGAGTCCTACGAGCAGTACTTC.

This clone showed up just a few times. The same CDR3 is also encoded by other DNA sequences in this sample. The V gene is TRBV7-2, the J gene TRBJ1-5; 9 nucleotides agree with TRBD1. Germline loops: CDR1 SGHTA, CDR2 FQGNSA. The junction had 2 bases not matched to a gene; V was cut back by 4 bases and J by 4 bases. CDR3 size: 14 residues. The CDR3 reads CASSSGTGNQPQHF. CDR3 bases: TGTGCCAGCAGCTCCGGGACAGGGAATCAGCCCCAGCATTTT.

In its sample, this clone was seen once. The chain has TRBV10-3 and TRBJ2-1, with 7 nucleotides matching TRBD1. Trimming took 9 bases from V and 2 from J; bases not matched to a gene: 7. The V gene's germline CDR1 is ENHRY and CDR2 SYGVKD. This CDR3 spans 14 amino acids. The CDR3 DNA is TGTGCCATAGGGACAGCCCTAACCTACAATGAGCAGTTCTTC. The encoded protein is CAIGTALTYNEQFF.

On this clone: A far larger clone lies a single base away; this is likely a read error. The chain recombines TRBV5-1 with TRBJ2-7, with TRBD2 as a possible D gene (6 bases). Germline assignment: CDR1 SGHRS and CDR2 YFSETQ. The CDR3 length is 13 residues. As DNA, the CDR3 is TGCTCCAGCAGTACTAGCCGGGGCTACGAGCAGTACTTC. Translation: CSSSTSRGYEQYF.

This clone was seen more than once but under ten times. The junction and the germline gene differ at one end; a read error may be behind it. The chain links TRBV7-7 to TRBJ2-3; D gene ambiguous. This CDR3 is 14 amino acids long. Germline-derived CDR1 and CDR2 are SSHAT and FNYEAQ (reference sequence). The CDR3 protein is CASSRTSGLDTQYF. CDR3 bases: TGTGCTAGCAGCAGAACCTCGGGTTTGGATACGCAGTATTTT.

The CDR3 coding sequence is TGTGCCAGCAGCTGGAATAGCGGGGGGTCGTTCTTC. It specifies CASSWNSGGSFF. V and J are TRBV5-6 and TRBJ2-1, with 10 bases that match TRBD2. Germline CDR1 reads SGHDT; CDR2 reads YYEEEE. J lost 15 bases, V lost 3 bases, and 6 bases had no gene match. CDR3 size: 12 residues.

The chain's CDR3 is CASSENRVGANVLTF. CDR3 DNA sequence: TGTGCCAGCAGTGAAAACAGGGTCGGGGCCAACGTCCTGACTTTC. The chain employs TRBV25-1 and TRBJ2-6; possible D gene TRBD1, 6 bases. Germline lookup yields CDR1 MGHDK and CDR2 SYGVNS. V gave up 2 bases and J gave up 4 bases, with 9 bases separating them. The CDR3 runs 15 residues. Drawing the rest from reference TRBV25-1 and TRBJ2-6, the complete variable domain is EADIYQTPRYLVIGTGKKITLECSQTMGHDKMYWYQQDPGMELHLIHYSYGVNSTEKGDLSSESTVSRIRTEHFPLTLESARPSHTSQYLCASSENRVGANVLTFGAGSRLTVL.

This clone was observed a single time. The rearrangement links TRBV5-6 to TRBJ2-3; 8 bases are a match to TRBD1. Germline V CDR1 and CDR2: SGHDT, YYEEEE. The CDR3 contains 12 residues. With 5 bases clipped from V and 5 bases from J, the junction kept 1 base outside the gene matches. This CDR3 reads CASRGTGDTQYF. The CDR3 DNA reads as TGTGCCAGCAGAGGGACAGGAGATACGCAGTATTTT.

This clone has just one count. In nucleotides, the CDR3 is TGTGCCAGCAGGGGGGACCCAGGGGGTCAGCCCCAGCATTTT. Protein: CASRGDPGGQPQHF. This rearrangement joins TRBV28 to TRBJ1-5, with 7 bases aligning to TRBD1. Germline assignment: CDR1 MDHEN and CDR2 SYDVKM. V lost 6 bases, J lost 6 bases, and 8 bases stayed unmatched. The CDR3 has 14 residues.

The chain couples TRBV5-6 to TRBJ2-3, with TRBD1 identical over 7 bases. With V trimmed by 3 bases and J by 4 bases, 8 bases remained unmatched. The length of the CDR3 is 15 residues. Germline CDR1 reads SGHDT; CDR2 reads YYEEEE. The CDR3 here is CASSWGTVSPDTQYF. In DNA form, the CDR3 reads TGTGCCAGCAGCTGGGGGACAGTTTCCCCAGATACGCAGTATTTT.